This T cell receptor beta chain was recovered during a study of neoadjuvant anti-PD-1 for oral cavity cancer. Study results and caveats: Only a few patients per response group were TCR-analyzed; validation needed. Post-nivolumab, blood T cell clonality was significantly elevated in non-responders.

The CDR3 is 18 residues long. Unmatched junction bases numbered 16, after V lost 5 bases and J lost 4 bases. Germline-derived CDR1 and CDR2 are MNHEY and SMNVEV (reference sequence). Analysis of PBMCs was direct, with no culture step. TCRdb keeps only in-frame clones here, not all; method: immunoSEQ multiplex PCR. The table records 11,000 to 15,000 clones, around 60% of them present only once. Turning to this clone: Its matching antigen is unknown.

The chain couples TRBV27 to TRBJ2-2, with 7 positions matching TRBD1. Specimen: PBMCs, collected before nivolumab (anti-PD-1) treatment. The clonotype comes from a person aged 35-80 years with oral cavity squamous cell carcinoma. The CDR3 DNA reads TGTGCCAGCAGTCCCTCCTCAAAACAGGGGTCGAGCACCGGGGAGCTGTTTTTT. It encodes CASSPSSKQGSSTGELFF.